This T cell receptor beta chain was retrieved from a study of T cell responses to AZD1222 COVID-19 vaccine. General observations from the study: The donor cohort was predominantly white British with a female majority, and clonal diversity may have been underestimated. Across the whole spike, CD4 TCRs peaked at regions 160-218 and 743-854.

The CDR3 totals 14 residues. Germline CDR1 reads SGHAT; CDR2 reads FQNNGV. The V end lost 5 bases, the J end lost 4 bases, and 14 bases lay between the germline ends. Data came from immunoSEQ multiplex PCR; TCRdb stores just in-frame clones and leaves some out. Altogether 150,000 to 200,000 clones are present, approximately 94% being singletons, with the ten largest covering less than 4%. This clone is a singleton in its sample. Its antigen is not known. The chain uses TRBV11-2 and TRBJ1-1; tentatively, D is TRBD1 (5 bases). This clonotype was sampled from an adult who received the MenACWY meningococcal vaccine as a control. The sample consisted of peripheral blood, taken 28 days after the second dose of the MenACWY control vaccine. The CDR3: CASSPHGAGTEAFF. DNA for the CDR3: TGTGCCAGCAGCCCACACGGGGCTGGCACTGAAGCTTTCTTT.